The clone carrying this TCR beta chain was counted many times. CDR1 MNHNY and CDR2 SVGAGI come from the germline V gene (reference sequence). This CDR3 has 16 residues. The V gene lost 2 bases and the J gene lost 0 bases, with 11 bases spanning the gap. This sample is part of a study of early T cells in non-severe SARS-CoV-2 infection. The TCR library protocol attached unique molecular identifiers to the individual cDNA molecules. TCRdb ran MiXCR on the 5' RACE reads and lists one entry per CDR3 protein. The sample lists about 32,000 distinct CDR3 sequences, around 4% occurring once. J is TRBJ2-1 and V is TRBV6-6, with D unclear. Specimen: whole blood. The TCR sequence derives from an adult who was a healthcare worker with PCR-confirmed SARS-CoV-2 infection or an uninfected control (not recorded which). The CDR3 DNA follows: TGTGCCAGCAGTTACCCCCCGGGCCGCTCCTACAATGAGCAGTTCTTC. This codes for CASSYPPGRSYNEQFF.